This T cell receptor beta chain was found in a study of PD-1 blockade in classical Hodgkin lymphoma. Study-level points and caveats: Healthy donors reportedly exceeded newly diagnosed patients in baseline TCR diversity.

From germline, CDR1 is SSHAT and CDR2 FNYEAQ (reference sequence). The CDR3 is 15 residues long. Remarks on this clone: Antigen specificity is unknown. A read error may account for a junction end that differs from germline.

The assay was immunoSEQ multiplex PCR, and TCRdb's table has in-frame clones only and misses some. The sample has 27,000 or so clones, more than 80% seen once; the top ten hold around 2.3%. The time point was: cycle 4 day 1 (C4D1), after 5 to 7 weeks of nivolumab. Following autologous stem cell transplantation, relapse occurred in every patient, and exposure to brentuximab vedotin varied. Starting with thawed PBMCs, CD4+ T cells were purified by magnetic negative selection. The material was CD4+ T cells from blood, obtained before the fourth cycle of nivolumab. The chain employs TRBV7-7 and TRBJ2-5; 8 nucleotides match TRBD1. The receptor was isolated from a human donor with classical Hodgkin lymphoma. The CDR3, as DNA: TGTGCTAGCAGCTTACTCGGACAGGGTGGGGAGACCCAGTACTTC. Translated: CASSLLGQGGETQYF.